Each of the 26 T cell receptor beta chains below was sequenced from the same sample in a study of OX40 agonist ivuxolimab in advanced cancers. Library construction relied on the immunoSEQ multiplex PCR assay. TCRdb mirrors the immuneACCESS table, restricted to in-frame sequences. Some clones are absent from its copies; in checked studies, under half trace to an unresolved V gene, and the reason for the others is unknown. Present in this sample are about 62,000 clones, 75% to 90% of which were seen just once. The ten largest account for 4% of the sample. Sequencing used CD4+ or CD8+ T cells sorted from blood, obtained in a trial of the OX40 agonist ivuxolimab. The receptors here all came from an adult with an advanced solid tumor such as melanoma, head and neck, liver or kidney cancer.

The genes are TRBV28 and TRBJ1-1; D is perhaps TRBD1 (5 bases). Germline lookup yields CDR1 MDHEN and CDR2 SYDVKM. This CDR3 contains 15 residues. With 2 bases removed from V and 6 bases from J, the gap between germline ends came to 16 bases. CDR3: CASSLELSRGSEAFF. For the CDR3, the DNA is TGTGCCAGCAGTTTAGAGTTGTCTCGGGGCTCTGAAGCTTTCTTT.

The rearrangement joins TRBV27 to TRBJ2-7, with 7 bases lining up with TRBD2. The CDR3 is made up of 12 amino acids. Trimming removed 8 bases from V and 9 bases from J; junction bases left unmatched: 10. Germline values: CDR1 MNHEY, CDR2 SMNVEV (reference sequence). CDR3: CASGLAVFGQYF. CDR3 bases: TGTGCCAGCGGGCTAGCGGTTTTTGGGCAGTACTTC.

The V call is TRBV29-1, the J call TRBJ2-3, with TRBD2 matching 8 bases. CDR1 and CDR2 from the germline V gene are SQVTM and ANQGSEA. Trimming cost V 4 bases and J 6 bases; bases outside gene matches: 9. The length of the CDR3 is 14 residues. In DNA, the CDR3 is TGCAGCGTTGTGGTAGCGGGGTTCCGGGATACGCAGTATTTT. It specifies CSVVVAGFRDTQYF.

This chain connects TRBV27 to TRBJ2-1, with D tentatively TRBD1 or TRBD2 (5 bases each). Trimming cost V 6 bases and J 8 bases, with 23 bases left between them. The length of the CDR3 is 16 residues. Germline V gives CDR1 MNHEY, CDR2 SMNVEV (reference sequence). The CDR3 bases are TGTGCCAGCAGCAACCTACCGGGACGGGGATCCCATGAGCAGTTCTTC. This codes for CASSNLPGRGSHEQFF.

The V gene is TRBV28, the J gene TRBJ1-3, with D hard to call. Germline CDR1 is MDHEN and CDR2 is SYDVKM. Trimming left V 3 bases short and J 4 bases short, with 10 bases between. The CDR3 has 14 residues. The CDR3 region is CASSFRTWGNTIYF. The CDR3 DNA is TGTGCCAGCAGTTTCCGGACGTGGGGAAACACCATATATTTT. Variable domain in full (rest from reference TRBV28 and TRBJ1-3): DVKVTQSSRYLVKRTGEKVFLECVQDMDHENMFWYRQDPGLGLRLIYFSYDVKMKEKGDIPEGYSVSREKKERFSLILESASTNQTSMYLCASSFRTWGNTIYFGEGSWLTVV.

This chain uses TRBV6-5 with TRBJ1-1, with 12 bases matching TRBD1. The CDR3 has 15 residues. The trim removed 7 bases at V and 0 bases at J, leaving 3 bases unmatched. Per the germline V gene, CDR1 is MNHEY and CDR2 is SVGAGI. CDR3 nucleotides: TGTGCCAGCACCGGGACAGGGGGCTTGAACACTGAAGCTTTCTTT. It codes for CASTGTGGLNTEAFF.

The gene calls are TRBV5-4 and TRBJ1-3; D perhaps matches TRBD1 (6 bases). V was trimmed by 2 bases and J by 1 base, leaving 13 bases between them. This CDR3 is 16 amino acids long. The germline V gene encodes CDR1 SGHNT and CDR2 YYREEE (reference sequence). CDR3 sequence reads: CASSFLGGWSGNTIYF. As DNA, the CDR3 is TGTGCCAGCAGCTTCTTAGGGGGATGGTCTGGAAACACCATATATTTT.

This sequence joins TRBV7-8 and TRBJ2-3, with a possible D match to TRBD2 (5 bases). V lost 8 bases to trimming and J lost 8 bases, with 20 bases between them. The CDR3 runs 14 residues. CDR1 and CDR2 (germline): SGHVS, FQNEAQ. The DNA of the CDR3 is TGTGCCAGCGGGTTTTTAACTAGTATCGGTACGCAGTATTTT. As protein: CASGFLTSIGTQYF.

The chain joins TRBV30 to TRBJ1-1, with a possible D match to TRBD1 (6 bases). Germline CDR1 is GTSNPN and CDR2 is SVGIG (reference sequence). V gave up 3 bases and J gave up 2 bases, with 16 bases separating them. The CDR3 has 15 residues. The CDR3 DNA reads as TGTGCCTGGAGGTTCCGGGACAACATAAACACTGAAGCTTTCTTT. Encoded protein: CAWRFRDNINTEAFF.

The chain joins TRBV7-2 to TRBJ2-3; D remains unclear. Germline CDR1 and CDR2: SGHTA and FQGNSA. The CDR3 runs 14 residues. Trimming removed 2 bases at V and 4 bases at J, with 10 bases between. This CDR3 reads CASSLNPAADTQYF. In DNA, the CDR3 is TGTGCCAGCAGCTTAAACCCTGCCGCAGATACGCAGTATTTT.

CDR3 amino acids: CASSLGGQGYADTQYF. The CDR3 DNA is TGTGCCAGCAGCTTAGGGGGACAGGGTTACGCAGATACGCAGTATTTT. This sequence joins TRBV7-6 and TRBJ2-3; TRBD1 matches 9 bases. Germline V CDR1 and CDR2: SGHVS, FNYEAQ. The length of the CDR3 is 16 residues. The V gene end was trimmed by 1 base and the J gene end by 4 bases; junction bases not matched to a gene: 6. Looking up the rest from reference TRBV7-6 and TRBJ2-3 gives the full variable domain: GAGVSQSPRYKVTKRGQDVALRCDPISGHVSLYWYRQALGQGPEFLTYFNYEAQQDKSGLPNDRFSAERPEGSISTLTIQRTEQRDSAMYRCASSLGGQGYADTQYFGPGTRLTVL.

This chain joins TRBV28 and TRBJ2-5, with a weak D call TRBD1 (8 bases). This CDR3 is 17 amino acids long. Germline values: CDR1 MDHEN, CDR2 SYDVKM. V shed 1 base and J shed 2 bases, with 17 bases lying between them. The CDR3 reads CASSLSGTGGGQETQYF. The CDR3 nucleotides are TGTGCCAGCAGTTTATCCGGCACAGGGGGGGGGCAAGAGACCCAGTACTTC.

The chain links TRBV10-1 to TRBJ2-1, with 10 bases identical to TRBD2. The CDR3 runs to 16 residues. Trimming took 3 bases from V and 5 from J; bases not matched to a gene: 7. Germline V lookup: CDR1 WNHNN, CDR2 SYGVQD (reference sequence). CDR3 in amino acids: CASSDGSGGPNNEQFF. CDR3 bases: TGCGCCAGCAGTGACGGTAGCGGGGGGCCTAACAATGAGCAGTTCTTC.

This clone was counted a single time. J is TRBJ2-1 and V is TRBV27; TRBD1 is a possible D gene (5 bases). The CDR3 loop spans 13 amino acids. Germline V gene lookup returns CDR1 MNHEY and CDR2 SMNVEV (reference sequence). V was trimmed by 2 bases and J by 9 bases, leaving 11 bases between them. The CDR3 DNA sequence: TGTGCCAGCAGTTTAGCAGGGATAGCTGAGCAGTTCTTC. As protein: CASSLAGIAEQFF.

DNA of the CDR3: TGTGCCATCAGTGAGTCTAAATTAGCGGGGGGCACAGATACGCAGTATTTT. Translation: CAISESKLAGGTDTQYF. The V gene is TRBV10-3, the J gene TRBJ2-3, with TRBD2 matching 9 bases. With 0 bases clipped from V and 1 base from J, the junction kept 5 bases outside the gene matches. The CDR3 consists of 17 residues. The germline gives CDR1 ENHRY, CDR2 SYGVKD.

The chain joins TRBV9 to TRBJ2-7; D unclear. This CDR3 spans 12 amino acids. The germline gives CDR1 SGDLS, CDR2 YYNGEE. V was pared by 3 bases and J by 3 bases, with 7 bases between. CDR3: CASSAAGYEQYF. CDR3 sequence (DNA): TGTGCCAGCAGCGCGGCAGGCTACGAGCAGTACTTC.

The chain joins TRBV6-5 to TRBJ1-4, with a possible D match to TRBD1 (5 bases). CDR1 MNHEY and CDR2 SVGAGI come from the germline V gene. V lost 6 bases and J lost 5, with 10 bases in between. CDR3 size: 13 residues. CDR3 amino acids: CASSPEGNEKLFF. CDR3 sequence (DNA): TGTGCCAGCAGCCCCGAGGGGAATGAAAAACTGTTTTTT.

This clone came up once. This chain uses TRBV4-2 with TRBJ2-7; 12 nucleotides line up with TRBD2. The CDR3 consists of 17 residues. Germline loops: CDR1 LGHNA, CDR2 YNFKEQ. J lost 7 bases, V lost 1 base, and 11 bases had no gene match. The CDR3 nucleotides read TGTGCCAGCAGCCAAGGGGTTGCTAGCGGGAGGGCTGAGGAGCAGTACTTC. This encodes CASSQGVASGRAEEQYF.

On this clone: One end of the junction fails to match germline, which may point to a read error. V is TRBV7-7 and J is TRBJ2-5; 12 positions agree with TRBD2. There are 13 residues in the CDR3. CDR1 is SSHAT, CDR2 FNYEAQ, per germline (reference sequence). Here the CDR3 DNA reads TGTGCTAGCAGCCCGGGACTAGCGGGCCCCAGGGACTTC. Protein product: CASSPGLAGPRDF.

Here the CDR3 DNA reads TGTGCCAGCAGTATCCGCTTCTTCTACGAGCAGTACTTC. It encodes CASSIRFFYEQYF. V and J are TRBV6-4 and TRBJ2-7; D unresolved. CDR3 length equals 13 residues. Germline values: CDR1 MRHNA, CDR2 SNTAGT. V gave up 5 bases and J gave up 3 bases, with 11 bases separating them.

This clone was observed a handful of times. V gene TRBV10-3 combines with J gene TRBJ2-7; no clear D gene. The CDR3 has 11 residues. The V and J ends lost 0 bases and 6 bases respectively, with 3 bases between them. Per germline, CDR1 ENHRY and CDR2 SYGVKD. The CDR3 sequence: CAISESFEQYF. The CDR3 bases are TGTGCCATCAGTGAGTCGTTCGAGCAGTACTTC.

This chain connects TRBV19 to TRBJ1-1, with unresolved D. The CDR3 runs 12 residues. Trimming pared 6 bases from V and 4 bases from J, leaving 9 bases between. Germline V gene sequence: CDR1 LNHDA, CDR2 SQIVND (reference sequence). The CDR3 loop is CASSLSFTEAFF. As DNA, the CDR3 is TGTGCCAGTAGCCTTAGCTTCACTGAAGCTTTCTTT.

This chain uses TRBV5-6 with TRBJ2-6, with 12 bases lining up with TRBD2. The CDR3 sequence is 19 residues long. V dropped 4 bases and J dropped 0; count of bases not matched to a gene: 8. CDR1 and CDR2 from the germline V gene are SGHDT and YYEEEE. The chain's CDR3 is CASSLGLAGLDSGANVLTF. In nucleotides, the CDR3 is TGTGCCAGCAGCCTGGGACTAGCGGGCCTAGACTCTGGGGCCAACGTCCTGACTTTC.

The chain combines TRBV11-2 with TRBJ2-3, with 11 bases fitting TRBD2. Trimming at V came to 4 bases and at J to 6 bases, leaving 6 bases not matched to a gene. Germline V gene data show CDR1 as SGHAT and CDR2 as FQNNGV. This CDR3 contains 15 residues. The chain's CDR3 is CASSYSGGARDTQYF. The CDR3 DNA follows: TGTGCCAGCAGCTATAGCGGGGGGGCCAGGGATACGCAGTATTTT.

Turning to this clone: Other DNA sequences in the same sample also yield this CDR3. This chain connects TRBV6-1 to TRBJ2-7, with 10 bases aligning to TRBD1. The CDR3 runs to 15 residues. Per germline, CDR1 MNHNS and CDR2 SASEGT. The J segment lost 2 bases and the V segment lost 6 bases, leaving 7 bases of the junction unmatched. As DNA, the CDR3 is TGTGCCAGCAGCGGGACAGGGGACTTAACCTACGAGCAGTACTTC. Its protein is CASSGTGDLTYEQYF.

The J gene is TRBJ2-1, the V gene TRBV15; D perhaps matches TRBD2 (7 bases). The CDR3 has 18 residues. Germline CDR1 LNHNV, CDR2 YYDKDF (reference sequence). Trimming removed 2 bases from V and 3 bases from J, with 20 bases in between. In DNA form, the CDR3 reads TGTGCCACCAGCAGATGGGGAGGGGGTGCCCCAAACTACAATGAGCAGTTCTTC. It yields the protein CATSRWGGGAPNYNEQFF.